This T cell receptor beta chain emerged from a study of T cell repertoires in cytomegalovirus infection. Background on the study: Both recently identified HLA-C-restricted and well-studied HLA-B-restricted CMV epitopes were used in the study. Public TCR beta signatures indicated both CMV infection and matching HLA type. Findings of the study overall: Cumulated frequencies of public TCR beta families served to identify carriers of CMV plus the relevant HLA.

TCRdb itself ran the reads through MiXCR, one entry per CDR3 protein. The top ten clones hold around 12% of a sample with some 900,000 distinct CDR3 sequences, about 30% of them seen once. V was cut by 10 bases and J by 4 bases, with 14 bases left in between. CDR3 length equals 12 residues. CDR1 is ENHRY and CDR2 is SYGVKD in the germline V gene. With respect to this clonotype: Its target is not known.

This rearrangement joins TRBV10-3 to TRBJ2-7; the D call may be TRBD1 or TRBD2 (5 bases each). The sequence came from a human donor in good health (CMV status not recorded). Some clones in this sample may be carry-over from other donors' samples. Specimen: cultured CD8+ T cells from PBMCs, collected from culture after CMV antigen stimulation. The CDR3 region is CATRDGWYEQYF. Here the CDR3 DNA reads TGTGCCACCCGGGACGGCTGGTACGAGCAGTACTTC.